These T cell receptor beta chains were read from a single sample in a study of cytomegalovirus exposure and HLA in healthy donors. TCRdb keeps only in-frame clones here, not all; method: immunoSEQ multiplex PCR. Of some 140,000 clones listed, roughly 80% were seen once; the top ten hold 8.8%. Sequencing used PBMCs. Source of these receptors: a woman in her forties or fifties in good health and CMV-seropositive. The conserved cysteine and the conserved F or W are not part of the CDR3 here.

TRBV7-9	TRBJ1-2	ASSSKSRGGADGYT
TRBV14	TRBJ2-7	ASSPQFRGEQY
TRBV5-4	TRBJ1-1	ASSLANVRNTEAF
TRBV5-1	TRBJ1-2	ASSLGGANYGYT
TRBV29-1	TRBJ2-7	SGGGQGGYEQY
TRBV7-2	TRBJ1-6	ASSVVGTPRSSYNSPLH
TRBV21-1	TRBJ2-7	ASSKEVMGTGEGPSVYEQY
TRBV11-3	TRBJ1-5	ASSRTRTGPGAYSNQPQH
TRBV7-9	TRBJ1-2	ASSWGSGGGYT
TRBV19	TRBJ1-6	ASSRVYRGYNSPLH
TRBV5-1	TRBJ1-5	ASSLEAGNQPQH
TRBV6-5	TRBJ1-1	ASTRGRALNTEAF
TRBV4-2	TRBJ2-7	ASSQGRDRGYEQY
TRBV19	TRBJ2-2	ASSIGPAGGYTGELF
TRBV2	TRBJ2-2	ASRPQGAGGELF
TRBV5-4	TRBJ1-5	ASSLDDTTQH
TRBV19	TRBJ1-2	ASSIGQAYGYT
TRBV27	TRBJ2-1	ASSLKDFPSSYNEQF
TRBV5-6	TRBJ1-5	ASSLWAGEGNQPQH
TRBV5-1	TRBJ2-5	ASSGSGSQETQY
TRBV5-8	TRBJ1-5	ASSLARGLGGNQPQH
TRBV19	TRBJ1-5	ASSIRDRGPLRQPQH
TRBV4-3	TRBJ2-4	ASSQGVGEDIQY
TRBV19	TRBJ1-5	ASRGTATQPQH
TRBV5-4	TRBJ2-7	ASSKHATYEQY
TRBV5-1	TRBJ2-7	ASSSPGQAYEQY
TRBV6-1	TRBJ2-7	ASSEDGTGVREQY
TRBV5-8	TRBJ2-1	ASSGDRAYNEQF
TRBV28	TRBJ2-1	ASSFRLAGVNNEQF
TRBV9	TRBJ2-1	ASSVAVPGQGIDEQF
TRBV5-6	TRBJ1-5	ASSSGTGFWNQPQH
TRBV2	TRBJ2-3	ASSEWEDTQY
TRBV28	TRBJ1-2	ASSPRGVPGYT
TRBV2	TRBJ1-1	ASGIQGYTEAF
TRBV2	TRBJ1-6	ASSTDNSPLH
TRBV4-2	TRBJ2-3	ASSQGQGPDTQY
TRBV7-9	TRBJ2-4	ASSRARGGINSQY
TRBV7-2	TRBJ1-1	ASSPAAGMNTEAF
TRBV28	TRBJ2-3	ASERDFTPRGTDTQY
TRBV29-1	TRBJ1-1	SVEGEGGSTEAF
TRBV19	TRBJ2-5	ASRGLAGQETQY
TRBV27	TRBJ2-3	ASSPRPTTSGLAGLSTDTQY
TRBV2	TRBJ2-5	ASSEGSLAGEETQY
TRBV7-3	TRBJ1-1	ASSSVMNTEAF
TRBV7-2	TRBJ1-2	ASSLGAPGRGYT
TRBV7-2	TRBJ2-1	ASSRTGYNEQF
TRBV6-1	TRBJ2-7	ASSEAPTGGVGKYEQY
TRBV5-1	TRBJ2-7	ASSSRDRFGEQY
TRBV7-3	TRBJ2-1	ASSLEQGDYNEQF
TRBV5-4	TRBJ2-5	ASSRTSGGRGETQY
TRBV2	TRBJ2-1	ASRGTTSGQNEQF
TRBV2	TRBJ1-5	ASSDRVGNQPQH